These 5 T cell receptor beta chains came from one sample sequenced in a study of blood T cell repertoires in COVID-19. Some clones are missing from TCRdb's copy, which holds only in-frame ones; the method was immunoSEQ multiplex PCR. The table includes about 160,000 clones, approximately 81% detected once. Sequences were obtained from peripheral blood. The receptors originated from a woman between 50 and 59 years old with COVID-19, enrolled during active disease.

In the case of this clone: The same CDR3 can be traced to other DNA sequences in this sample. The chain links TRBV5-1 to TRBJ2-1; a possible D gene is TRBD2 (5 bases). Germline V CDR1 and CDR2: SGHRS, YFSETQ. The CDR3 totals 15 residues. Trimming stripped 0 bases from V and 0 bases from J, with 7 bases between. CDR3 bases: TGCGCCAGCAGCTTGGGAGGGAGCTCCTACAATGAGCAGTTCTTC. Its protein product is CASSLGGSSYNEQFF.

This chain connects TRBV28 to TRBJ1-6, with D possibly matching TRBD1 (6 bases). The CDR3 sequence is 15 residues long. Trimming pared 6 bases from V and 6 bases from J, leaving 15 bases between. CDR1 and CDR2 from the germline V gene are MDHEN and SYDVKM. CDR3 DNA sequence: TGTGCCAGCAGCAACCGACAGGTCCTTAATTCACCCCTCCACTTT. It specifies CASSNRQVLNSPLHF.

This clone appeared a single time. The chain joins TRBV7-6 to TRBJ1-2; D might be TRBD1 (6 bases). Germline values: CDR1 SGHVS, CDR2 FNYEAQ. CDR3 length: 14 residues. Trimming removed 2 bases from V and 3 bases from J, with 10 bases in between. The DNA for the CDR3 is TGTGCCAGCAGCTTAAAAGGGGGTTACTATGGCTACACCTTC. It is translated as CASSLKGGYYGYTF.

In nucleotides, the CDR3 is TGTGCCAGCAGTCCCTCGTCCCTAGCGGTATACAATGAGCAGTTCTTC. As protein: CASSPSSLAVYNEQFF. The chain couples TRBV27 to TRBJ2-1, with 7 nucleotides matching TRBD2. Germline V gene sequence: CDR1 MNHEY, CDR2 SMNVEV (reference sequence). V dropped 5 bases and J dropped 4; count of bases not matched to a gene: 11. The CDR3 extends over 16 amino acids.

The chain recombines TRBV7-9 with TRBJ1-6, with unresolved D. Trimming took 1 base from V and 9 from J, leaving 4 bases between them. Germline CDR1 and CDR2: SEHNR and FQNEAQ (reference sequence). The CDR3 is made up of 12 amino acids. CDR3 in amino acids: CASSLGSSPLHF. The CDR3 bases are TGTGCCAGCAGCTTAGGGAGTTCACCCCTCCACTTT.